Following are 26 T cell receptor beta chains from one sample sequenced in a study of cytomegalovirus exposure and HLA in healthy donors. The data were produced by immunoSEQ multiplex PCR, yet TCRdb's version contains in-frame clones alone and is incomplete. The table lists some 210,000 clones, roughly 85% of them singletons. The sequenced material came from PBMCs. These receptor sequences come from a woman between 18 and 30 years old in good health and CMV-seronegative.

The CDR3 coding sequence is TGTGCCAGCAGCTCGCCGCGGAACACTGAAGCTTTCTTT. Translating it yields CASSSPRNTEAFF. The V call is TRBV6-5, the J call TRBJ1-1; D is unresolved. The germline V gene encodes CDR1 MNHEY and CDR2 SVGAGI. The CDR3 is made up of 13 amino acids. V was clipped by 6 bases and J by 1 base, with 9 bases between them.

The chain is built from TRBV27 and TRBJ2-1, with 8 bases lining up with TRBD2. The germline V gene encodes CDR1 MNHEY and CDR2 SMNVEV (reference sequence). CDR3 length equals 15 residues. V was pared by 7 bases and J by 6 bases, with 11 bases of the junction left unmatched. The CDR3, as DNA: TGTGCCAGCACTCCCCAGCGGGGGACCCCCAATGAGCAGTTCTTC. Protein product: CASTPQRGTPNEQFF.

The chain combines TRBV7-9 with TRBJ2-7; D perhaps matches TRBD1 (6 bases). The V gene's germline CDR1 is SEHNR and CDR2 FQNEAQ (reference sequence). The CDR3 loop spans 14 amino acids. V was trimmed by 1 base and J by 6 bases, leaving 13 bases between them. The CDR3 bases are TGTGCCAGCAGCTTAGATCAGGGGAGCAGCGAGCAGTACTTC. Its protein product is CASSLDQGSSEQYF.

V and J are TRBV29-1 and TRBJ1-1; D is unresolved. This CDR3 contains 12 residues. Germline CDR1 SQVTM, CDR2 ANQGSEA. V was pared by 7 bases and J by 1 base, with 10 bases between. Here the CDR3 DNA reads TGCAGCGCCAGCAGGTCGAACACTGAAGCTTTCTTT. The encoded protein is CSASRSNTEAFF.

The V and J genes are TRBV5-1 and TRBJ2-3; D remains unclear. V lost 0 bases and J 2 bases, leaving 13 bases between the germline ends. In germline, CDR1 is SGHRS, CDR2 YFSETQ. The CDR3 runs to 16 residues. This CDR3 reads CASSLGTTGPTDTQYF. The CDR3 DNA reads TGCGCCAGCAGCTTGGGGACCACTGGCCCCACAGATACGCAGTATTTT.

The rearrangement uses TRBV10-3 and TRBJ2-3, with 11 bases that match TRBD2. Trimming cost V 5 bases and J 5 bases; bases outside gene matches: 3. Germline CDR1 is ENHRY and CDR2 is SYGVKD. The CDR3 loop spans 14 amino acids. In DNA form, the CDR3 reads TGTGCCATCAGTAATGGACTAGCGGGAGATACGCAGTATTTT. Residues: CAISNGLAGDTQYF.

V is TRBV2 and J is TRBJ2-7; D might be TRBD1 or TRBD2, each matching 5 bases. The length of the CDR3 is 13 residues. V gave up 6 bases and J gave up 0 bases, with 9 bases separating them. Germline values: CDR1 SNHLY, CDR2 FYNNEI. CDR3 region: CASRRDRSYEQYF. CDR3 DNA sequence: TGTGCCAGCAGACGGGACCGCTCCTACGAGCAGTACTTC.

The V call is TRBV5-6, the J call TRBJ1-4, with D perhaps TRBD1 (6 bases). This CDR3 is built from 14 residues. V lost 3 bases and J lost 8, with 14 bases in between. Germline CDR1 is SGHDT and CDR2 is YYEEEE. The CDR3: CASSYRATGEKLFF. CDR3 in DNA: TGTGCCAGCAGCTACAGGGCTACTGGAGAAAAACTGTTTTTT. Supplemented by reference TRBV5-6 and TRBJ1-4, the full variable domain reads DAGVTQSPTHLIKTRGQQVTLRCSPKSGHDTVSWYQQALGQGPQFIFQYYEEEERQRGNFPDRFSGHQFPNYSSELNVNALLLGDSALYLCASSYRATGEKLFFGSGTQLSVL.

The chain links TRBV30 to TRBJ2-1; 13 bases line up with TRBD2. CDR3 length: 15 amino acids. Germline V CDR1 and CDR2: GTSNPN, SVGIG (reference sequence). V was clipped by 2 bases and J by 5 bases; unmatched bases: 3. Here the CDR3 DNA reads TGTGCCTGGAGTCCCGGGACTAGCGGGAACAATGAGCAGTTCTTC. Translation: CAWSPGTSGNNEQFF.

There are a few counts of this clone. The CDR3 sequence: CASSFDQPQHF. The CDR3 nucleotides are TGTGCCAGCAGTTTCGATCAGCCCCAGCATTTT. The chain is built from TRBV28 and TRBJ1-5; D gene ambiguous. The germline V and J ends were trimmed by 3 bases and 5 bases, with 2 bases remaining between them. The germline gives CDR1 MDHEN, CDR2 SYDVKM. There are 11 residues in the CDR3.

This chain connects TRBV30 to TRBJ1-2; D is unclear. The germline gives CDR1 GTSNPN, CDR2 SVGIG (reference sequence). This CDR3 is 15 amino acids long. With 4 bases removed from V and 6 bases from J, the gap between germline ends came to 21 bases. The CDR3, as DNA: TGTGCCTGGAACCCCTCGGCCCTGAAAGCCCATGGCTACACCTTC. Its translation: CAWNPSALKAHGYTF.

This chain links TRBV27 with TRBJ2-7; maybe TRBD2 (6 bases). CDR1 and CDR2 from the germline V gene are MNHEY and SMNVEV (reference sequence). V lost 1 base to trimming and J lost 6 bases, with 16 bases between them. The CDR3 is made up of 15 amino acids. The CDR3 loop reads CASSLLGFGGSEQYF. CDR3 nucleotide sequence: TGTGCCAGCAGTTTATTGGGCTTTGGGGGGAGCGAGCAGTACTTC.

CDR3 bases: TGTGCCAGCAGCTTTTGGACCAGCGGCACTGAAGCTTTCTTT. Translation gives CASSFWTSGTEAFF. The chain employs TRBV13 and TRBJ1-1, with D unclear. Trimming removed 3 bases at V and 4 bases at J, with 12 bases between. Per the germline V gene, CDR1 is PRHDT and CDR2 is FYEKMQ (reference sequence). The CDR3 runs to 14 residues.

The chain couples TRBV30 to TRBJ1-2; D not certain. V was trimmed by 0 bases and J by 6 bases, leaving 5 bases between them. The CDR3 is 11 residues long. Germline V gene sequence: CDR1 GTSNPN, CDR2 SVGIG (reference sequence). The CDR3 DNA follows: TGTGCCTGGAGTGTACAGCATGGCTACACCTTC. It yields the protein CAWSVQHGYTF.

The chain couples TRBV6-5 to TRBJ1-3; D remains unclear. V was shortened by 2 bases and J by 0 bases, with 8 bases between the two germline ends. CDR3 length: 15 amino acids. Per the germline V gene, CDR1 is MNHEY and CDR2 is SVGAGI. CDR3: CASSYGLDSGNTIYF. In nucleotides, the CDR3 is TGTGCCAGCAGTTACGGTCTTGACTCTGGAAACACCATATATTTT.

The rearrangement links TRBV19 to TRBJ2-1; D possibly corresponds to TRBD1 (6 bases). Germline V CDR1 and CDR2: LNHDA, SQIVND (reference sequence). Trimming removed 3 bases from V and 5 bases from J, with 11 bases in between. The CDR3 length is 14 residues. The CDR3 loop is CASSILDSDNEQFF. The CDR3 DNA reads TGTGCCAGTAGTATTCTGGACAGCGACAATGAGCAGTTCTTC.

This clone appeared a few times. This chain joins TRBV28 and TRBJ2-7, with D tentatively TRBD1 or TRBD2 (5 bases each). Germline loops: CDR1 MDHEN, CDR2 SYDVKM. This CDR3 contains 15 residues. Trimming took off 5 bases at V and 4 bases at J, with 18 bases between the two ends. The CDR3 protein is CASSLPGTEKYEQYF. CDR3 in DNA: TGTGCCAGCAGTCTGCCCGGGACGGAGAAATACGAGCAGTACTTC.

This chain connects TRBV2 to TRBJ1-2; D is possibly TRBD1 (6 bases). V was shortened by 5 bases and J by 8 bases, with 15 bases between the two germline ends. The CDR3 is 13 residues long. CDR1 and CDR2 from the germline V gene are SNHLY and FYNNEI. In DNA, the CDR3 is TGTGCCAGCAGTCCGCAGGGGCTTCACGGCTACACCTTC. Translating it yields CASSPQGLHGYTF.

The J gene is TRBJ2-2, the V gene TRBV29-1, with a possible D match to TRBD2 (5 bases). V lost 6 bases, J lost 5 bases, and 10 bases lay in between. The CDR3 is 12 residues long. Germline assignment: CDR1 SQVTM and CDR2 ANQGSEA. For the CDR3, the DNA is TGCAGCGTATCCTCGGGGACCGGGGAGCTGTTTTTT. Translated, it gives CSVSSGTGELFF.

V is TRBV6-1 and J is TRBJ1-2; the match to TRBD1 covers 7 bases. Germline trimming cut 4 bases from V and 3 bases from J; bases unmatched to any gene: 2. Germline V CDR1 and CDR2: MNHNS, SASEGT. This CDR3 is 13 amino acids long. CDR3 bases: TGTGCCAGCAGTGCCGGGACAGACTATGGCTACACCTTC. Protein: CASSAGTDYGYTF.

V gene TRBV27 combines with J gene TRBJ1-2; D call uncertain. This CDR3 region has 13 residues. The V gene's germline CDR1 is MNHEY and CDR2 SMNVEV (reference sequence). V gave up 4 bases and J gave up 4 bases, with 10 bases separating them. The CDR3 reads CASSSGSGYGYTF. CDR3 nucleotides: TGTGCCAGCAGTTCCGGCAGCGGCTATGGCTACACCTTC.

This clone was seen more than once but under ten times. V gene TRBV7-2 combines with J gene TRBJ2-7; 8 nucleotides align to TRBD1. The trim removed 2 bases at V and 2 bases at J, leaving 5 bases unmatched. From germline, CDR1 is SGHTA and CDR2 FQGNSA. This CDR3 is 15 amino acids long. CDR3 loop: CASSLMDRETYEQYF. The CDR3 DNA is TGTGCCAGCAGCTTAATGGACAGGGAGACCTACGAGCAGTACTTC.

The chain uses TRBV5-1 and TRBJ2-7; 14 nucleotides align to TRBD2. CDR3 length: 17 amino acids. Unmatched junction bases numbered 4, after V lost 0 bases and J lost 2 bases. Per the germline V gene, CDR1 is SGHRS and CDR2 is YFSETQ. The CDR3 DNA is TGCGCCAGCAGCTTGGTGACTAGCGGGAGGGCAACCTACGAGCAGTACTTC. Translating it yields CASSLVTSGRATYEQYF. Looking up the rest from reference TRBV5-1 and TRBJ2-7 gives the full variable domain: KAGVTQTPRYLIKTRGQQVTLSCSPISGHRSVSWYQQTPGQGLQFLFEYFSETQRNKGNFPGRFSGRQFSNSRSEMNVSTLELGDSALYLCASSLVTSGRATYEQYFGPGTRLTVT.

CDR3 amino acids: CASSPLGYGYTF. CDR3 sequence (DNA): TGTGCCAGCAGCCCATTGGGCTATGGCTACACCTTC. The chain carries TRBV27 and TRBJ1-2, with D uncertain. The germline V gene encodes CDR1 MNHEY and CDR2 SMNVEV (reference sequence). Trimming shortened V by 6 bases and J by 4 bases, and 9 bases separated the two germline ends. The CDR3 sequence is 12 residues long.

This chain links TRBV12-5 with TRBJ1-1, with TRBD1 matching over 7 bases. The V gene's germline CDR1 is LGHNT and CDR2 FRNRAP. This CDR3 region has 14 residues. V shed 4 bases, J shed 3 bases, and the junction held 5 bases outside the gene matches. The CDR3 loop is CASGSHRGHTEAFF. The CDR3 coding sequence is TGTGCTAGTGGTTCACACAGGGGCCACACTGAAGCTTTCTTT.

V usage is TRBV11-2 and J usage is TRBJ2-7; D gene uncertain. V dropped 1 base and J dropped 2 bases, with 6 bases sitting between them. The CDR3 covers 13 residues. CDR1 SGHAT and CDR2 FQNNGV come from the germline V gene. CDR3 sequence reads: CASSLGTTYEQYF. For the CDR3, the DNA is TGTGCCAGCAGCTTAGGTACCACCTACGAGCAGTACTTC.